The clone carrying this T cell receptor (beta chain) was observed a few times. Its specificity is not known. Unique molecular identifiers were incorporated when the TCRbeta library was constructed. MiXCR, applied by TCRdb to the PCR reads, yields one record per CDR3 protein. The sample lists about 200,000 distinct CDR3 sequences, roughly 8.1% occurring once. The data derive from a study of T-cell reconstitution after alpha-beta-depleted transplantation in children. Notes on the study in general: At one year after transplant, newly produced T cells mostly accounted for T-cell counts and diversity.

The sequenced sample was PBMCs, mostly from graft donor cells, obtained 360 days after TCRalphabeta/CD19-depleted stem cell transplant. The receptor was derived from a male patient under 10 years old who had a stem cell transplant for acute myeloid leukemia, so the T cells may come from the graft donor.

The CDR3 DNA sequence: TGCAGCGTTGAAGGGGACAGGGAGTCCTACAATGAGCAGTTCTTC. This codes for CSVEGDRESYNEQFF. The rearrangement uses TRBV29-1 and TRBJ2-1; 9 nucleotides align to TRBD1. The CDR3 is 15 residues long. Germline V gene data show CDR1 as SQVTM and CDR2 as ANQGSEA. The trim removed 1 base at V and 1 base at J, leaving 2 bases unmatched.